Listed below are T cell receptor beta chains from one sample, sequenced in a study of blood T cell repertoires in COVID-19. TCRdb's copy holds only in-frame clones and misses some; the assay was immunoSEQ multiplex PCR. The sample yields more than 250,000 clones, around four fifths seen once. Sample: peripheral blood. The receptors come from a woman in her fifties or sixties with acute or convalescent COVID-19. The CDR3 runs from the conserved cysteine through the conserved F or W. A D gene is named only where the DNA matches it firmly. A row's size may be missing; if present it is once, few, many or a size class.

V	J	size	D	CDR3	DNA
TRBV29-1	TRBJ1-2	.	.	CSVEDQGTVLPGYTF	TGCAGCGTTGAAGATCAGGGCACGGTCTTGCCTGGCTACACCTTC
TRBV7-2	TRBJ1-1	.	.	CASSFLTGWTEAFF	TGTGCCAGCAGCTTTCTCACAGGTTGGACTGAAGCTTTCTTT
TRBV11-2	TRBJ2-1	.	TRBD2	CASSSTSSGYNEQFF	TGTGCCAGCAGCTCCACCTCTAGCGGTTACAATGAGCAGTTCTTC
TRBV2	TRBJ1-3	once	.	CASSGGSFSGNTIYF	TGTGCCAGCAGTGGCGGCAGCTTCTCTGGAAACACCATATATTTT
TRBV5-4	TRBJ2-1	.	TRBD1	CASSQDRDNEQFF	TGTGCCAGCAGCCAAGACAGGGACAATGAGCAGTTCTTC
TRBV5-4	TRBJ2-1	.	.	CASSQRSEQFF	TGTGCCAGCAGCCAACGCAGTGAGCAGTTCTTC
TRBV11-1	TRBJ2-1	.	.	CASSLYATGNEQFF	TGTGCCAGCAGCTTATATGCCACGGGCAATGAGCAGTTCTTC
TRBV5-4	TRBJ2-5	once	TRBD1	CASSGGQGEGVGETQYF	TGTGCCAGCAGCGGCGGACAGGGTGAGGGTGTTGGCGAGACCCAGTACTTC
TRBV2	TRBJ1-3	.	.	CASSELQGQGNTIYF	TGTGCCAGCAGTGAACTACAGGGTCAAGGAAACACCATATATTTT
TRBV10-3	TRBJ1-5	.	.	CAISPTGDPSNQPQHF	TGTGCCATCAGCCCGACAGGAGATCCTAGCAATCAGCCCCAGCATTTT
TRBV7-2	TRBJ1-6	few	.	CASRTDLNSPLHF	TGTGCCAGCCGGACAGACCTTAATTCACCCCTCCACTTT
TRBV6-2/TRBV6-3	TRBJ1-5	.	.	CASSAKGGSNQPQHF	TGTGCCAGCAGTGCAAAGGGGGGGAGCAATCAGCCCCAGCATTTT
TRBV27	TRBJ1-4	.	.	CASANRGGREKLFF	TGTGCCAGCGCAAATCGGGGGGGGCGGGAAAAACTGTTTTTT
TRBV9	TRBJ2-2	once	TRBD1	CASSMTGTTGELFF	TGTGCCAGCAGCATGACAGGGACCACCGGGGAGCTGTTTTTT
TRBV25-1	TRBJ1-4	.	TRBD1	CASSETGTVMKLFF	TGTGCCAGCAGTGAGACCGGGACAGTCATGAAACTGTTTTTT
TRBV7-2	TRBJ1-2	few	.	CASSSSYQDIHYGYTF	TGTGCCAGCAGCTCCTCCTATCAAGACATTCACTATGGCTACACCTTC
TRBV27	TRBJ2-7	.	.	CASPVFSYEQYF	TGTGCCAGTCCAGTCTTCTCCTACGAGCAGTACTTC
TRBV7-2	TRBJ1-2	.	.	CASSIGGYYGYTF	TGTGCCAGCAGCATCGGGGGTTACTATGGCTACACCTTC
TRBV7-2	TRBJ1-2	.	.	CASSLDRQVNGYTF	TGTGCCAGCAGCCTAGACAGGCAGGTAAATGGCTACACCTTC
TRBV15	TRBJ2-7	.	TRBD1	CATSRDPTGAEQYF	TGTGCCACCAGCAGAGATCCGACAGGGGCCGAGCAGTACTTC
TRBV3-1/TRBV3-2	TRBJ2-1	once	.	CASSVGLEQFF	TGTGCCAGCAGCGTTGGCCTCGAGCAGTTCTTC
TRBV5-1	TRBJ2-2	.	.	CASSLVQENTGELFF	TGCGCCAGCAGCTTGGTACAGGAGAACACCGGGGAGCTGTTTTTT
TRBV6-2/TRBV6-3	TRBJ1-2	.	.	CASSWGGAYGYTF	TGTGCCAGCAGTTGGGGGGGGGCCTATGGCTACACCTTC
TRBV9	TRBJ1-2	.	TRBD1	CASSVGGQPIYGYTF	TGTGCCAGCAGCGTAGGGGGACAGCCGATCTATGGCTACACCTTC
TRBV3-1/TRBV3-2	TRBJ1-1	.	.	CASSERIGLLAFF	TGTGCCAGCAGCGAACGAATTGGACTTTTAGCTTTCTTT
TRBV27	TRBJ1-4	many	.	CASSPQGIGEKLFF	TGTGCCAGCAGCCCACAGGGTATCGGTGAAAAACTGTTTTTT
TRBV14	TRBJ1-1	.	TRBD1	CASSWFGTGGEAFF	TGTGCCAGCAGCTGGTTTGGGACAGGGGGGGAAGCTTTCTTT
TRBV10-2	TRBJ1-4	.	.	CASREDIREKLFF	TGCGCCAGCAGGGAGGACATAAGGGAAAAACTGTTTTTT
TRBV3-1/TRBV3-2	TRBJ2-2	.	.	CASTTTWYTGELFF	TGTGCCAGCACCACTACGTGGTACACCGGGGAGCTGTTTTTT
TRBV19	TRBJ2-5	once	TRBD1	CASLGQNQETQYF	TGTGCCAGCCTGGGACAGAACCAAGAGACCCAGTACTTC
TRBV6-5	TRBJ1-1	.	.	CASSSRAGRGTEAFF	TGTGCCAGCAGCTCGAGGGCAGGGAGGGGGACTGAAGCTTTCTTT
TRBV3-1/TRBV3-2	TRBJ2-1	.	.	CASSQVRGVPYNEQFF	TGTGCCAGCAGCCAAGTGCGGGGAGTCCCCTACAATGAGCAGTTCTTC
TRBV29-1	TRBJ1-2	.	TRBD1	CSVQPGTGYGYTF	TGCAGCGTCCAACCCGGGACAGGGTATGGCTACACCTTC
TRBV5-8	TRBJ2-1	once	.	CASSPGVISYNEQFF	TGTGCCAGCTCACCGGGAGTTATCTCCTACAATGAGCAGTTCTTC
TRBV24-1	TRBJ2-1	few	.	CATSDPGSSYNEQFF	TGTGCCACCAGTGACCCGGGGAGCTCCTACAATGAGCAGTTCTTC
TRBV14	TRBJ2-5	.	TRBD1	CASSQATGTGGGTQYF	TGTGCCAGCAGCCAAGCTACCGGGACAGGCGGAGGGACCCAGTACTTC
TRBV5-1	TRBJ1-4	.	.	CASSAGEGSIEKLFF	TGCGCCAGCAGCGCGGGAGAGGGAAGTATTGAAAAACTGTTTTTT
TRBV5-6	TRBJ2-7	.	TRBD1	CASSFTDRGGEQYF	TGTGCCAGCAGCTTTACTGACAGGGGAGGCGAGCAGTACTTC
TRBV6-2/TRBV6-3	TRBJ1-2	.	.	CASSIGLYGYTF	TGTGCCAGCAGCATTGGACTGTATGGCTACACCTTC
TRBV19	TRBJ2-3	.	.	CASSIGRRPNPDTQYF	TGTGCCAGTAGTATAGGGCGGCGGCCAAACCCAGATACGCAGTATTTT
TRBV28	TRBJ1-1	.	TRBD1	CASSAGTGRRNTEAFF	TGTGCCAGCAGCGCAGGGACAGGGCGTAGGAACACTGAAGCTTTCTTT
TRBV7-2	TRBJ2-2	.	.	CASSLRGSESWELFF	TGTGCCAGCAGCCTACGGGGTAGCGAGTCCTGGGAGCTGTTTTTT
TRBV10-3	TRBJ2-1	.	.	CAIKGGGEQFF	TGTGCCATCAAGGGAGGTGGTGAGCAGTTCTTC
TRBV6-4	TRBJ2-3	.	TRBD1	CATGQGGTDTQYF	TGTGCCACCGGACAGGGTGGCACAGATACGCAGTATTTT
TRBV6-5	TRBJ1-4	.	TRBD1	CASSPDRGEKLFF	TGTGCCAGCAGTCCCGACAGGGGGGAAAAACTGTTTTTT
TRBV28	TRBJ2-3	.	.	CASSSLTDTQYF	TGTGCCAGCAGTTCTTTGACAGATACGCAGTATTTT
TRBV2	TRBJ1-5	.	TRBD1	CASSTPGQGVNQPQHF	TGTGCCAGCAGTACTCCGGGACAGGGGGTCAATCAGCCCCAGCATTTT
TRBV11-2	TRBJ2-7	.	TRBD2	CASSGTSILGEQYF	TGTGCCAGCAGCGGGACTAGCATATTGGGAGAGCAGTACTTC
TRBV2	TRBJ1-5	.	.	CASSKSNSNQPQHF	TGTGCCAGCAGTAAGAGTAATAGCAATCAGCCCCAGCATTTT
TRBV7-9	TRBJ1-3	few	.	CASSLESISNTIYF	TGTGCCAGCAGCTTAGAGAGCATTTCCAACACCATATATTTT